The rows below give T cell receptor beta chains drawn from one sample of a study of T cell responses to AZD1222 COVID-19 vaccine. Repertoires were generated with immunoSEQ multiplex PCR, while TCRdb's copy carries only in-frame clones and drops some. The sample includes 90,000 to 150,000 clones, around 84% of them seen just once. The sample here was peripheral blood, taken 28 days after the second AZD1222 dose. These receptors were obtained from an adult who received the AZD1222 COVID-19 vaccine. Each CDR3 is given with its conserved first and last residue. The D gene is left open where the match is weak.

len	v_gene	d_gene	j_gene	CDR3aa	CDR3nt
11	TRBV5-6	.	TRBJ1-2	CASSRGQSYTF	TGTGCCAGCAGCCGCGGACAGAGTTACACCTTC
15	TRBV6-5	TRBD1	TRBJ2-1	CASSTTGGSYNEQFF	TGTGCCAGCAGTACGACAGGGGGGAGCTACAATGAGCAGTTCTTC
13	TRBV2	.	TRBJ2-1	CRTSGLAGSEQFF	TGTAGAACCAGTGGCCTCGCCGGTAGTGAGCAGTTCTTC
13	TRBV5-1	.	TRBJ1-2	CASSLVDTGGYTF	TGCGCCAGCAGCTTGGTCGACACCGGTGGCTACACCTTC
15	TRBV6-4	.	TRBJ2-1	CASSDGQGDNEEQFF	TGTGCCAGCAGTGATGGGCAGGGAGACAATGAAGAGCAGTTCTTC
15	TRBV4-1	TRBD2	TRBJ2-7	CASSQASSGKYEQYF	TGCGCCAGCAGCCAAGCTTCTAGCGGAAAATACGAGCAGTACTTC
14	TRBV7-2	.	TRBJ2-1	CASSPRQDYNEQFF	TGTGCCAGCAGCCCCCGACAGGACTACAATGAGCAGTTCTTC
14	TRBV2	TRBD1	TRBJ1-2	CASSSDRGTYGYTF	TGTGCCAGCAGTTCGGACAGGGGAACATATGGCTACACCTTC
16	TRBV19	.	TRBJ1-1	CASRLSMGTANTEAFF	TGTGCCAGTAGGCTTTCTATGGGGACGGCGAACACTGAAGCTTTCTTT
14	TRBV5-4	.	TRBJ1-2	CASSFIQGIHGYTF	TGTGCCAGCAGCTTCATTCAGGGTATTCATGGCTACACCTTC
15	TRBV13	.	TRBJ1-4	CASSLRRVANEKLFF	TGTGCCAGCAGCTTACGGCGGGTAGCTAATGAAAAACTGTTTTTT
11	TRBV28	.	TRBJ2-7	CASSVSYEQYF	TGTGCCAGCAGTGTTTCCTACGAGCAGTACTTC
13	TRBV12-3/TRBV12-4	.	TRBJ1-2	CASSPGASLAPTF	TGTGCCAGCAGCCCAGGAGCCTCCCTTGCTCCCACCTTC
15	TRBV19	.	TRBJ1-3	CASSPQVGSGNTIYF	TGTGCCAGTTCCCCCCAGGTGGGCTCTGGAAACACCATATATTTT
14	TRBV4-1	TRBD2	TRBJ2-7	CASSQAPAGAPSHF	TGCGCCAGCAGCCAAGCTCCAGCGGGAGCTCCTTCGCACTTC
12	TRBV6-2/TRBV6-3	.	TRBJ1-5	CASSQELSAQHF	TGTGCCAGCAGTCAGGAACTTTCGGCCCAGCATTTT
15	TRBV2	.	TRBJ1-3	CASIGGGFSGNTIYF	TGTGCCAGCATAGGCGGAGGTTTCTCTGGAAACACCATATATTTT
14	TRBV18	.	TRBJ1-2	CASSPTTVNYGYTF	TGTGCCAGCTCACCAACGACAGTTAACTATGGCTACACCTTC